This T cell receptor beta chain is drawn from a study of T-cell reconstitution after alpha-beta-depleted transplantation in children. Whole-study findings and limits: Several hundred expanded graft clones reportedly supplied alpha-beta T cells about two months after transplant. Surviving recipient cells, namely T cells and thymic progenitors, were the source of high day-60 TCRbeta diversity in some patients. Newly generated T cells supplied most T-cell counts and diversity one year post-transplant.

Concerning this clonotype itself: Its antigen is not identified.

The CDR3 has 15 residues. Trimming removed 8 bases at V and 2 bases at J, with 18 bases between. In germline, CDR1 is SEHNR, CDR2 FQNEAQ (reference sequence). Preparation of the TCRbeta library used unique molecular identifiers. TCRdb re-analysed the PCR reads in MiXCR, keeping a single row per CDR3 protein. The sample shows about a million distinct CDR3 sequences, about 29% of them seen only once. This clonotype was sampled from a boy under two years old who had a stem cell transplant for SCID, so the T cells may come from the graft donor. The V call is TRBV7-9, the J call TRBJ2-5, with D possibly being TRBD1 (7 bases). The specimen was PBMCs, mostly from graft donor cells, collected 360 days after TCRalphabeta/CD19-depleted stem cell transplant. The CDR3 DNA reads TGTGCCAGCTCCCCAGGGGGGCCTACTCAAGAGACCCAGTACTTC. Its translation: CASSPGGPTQETQYF.